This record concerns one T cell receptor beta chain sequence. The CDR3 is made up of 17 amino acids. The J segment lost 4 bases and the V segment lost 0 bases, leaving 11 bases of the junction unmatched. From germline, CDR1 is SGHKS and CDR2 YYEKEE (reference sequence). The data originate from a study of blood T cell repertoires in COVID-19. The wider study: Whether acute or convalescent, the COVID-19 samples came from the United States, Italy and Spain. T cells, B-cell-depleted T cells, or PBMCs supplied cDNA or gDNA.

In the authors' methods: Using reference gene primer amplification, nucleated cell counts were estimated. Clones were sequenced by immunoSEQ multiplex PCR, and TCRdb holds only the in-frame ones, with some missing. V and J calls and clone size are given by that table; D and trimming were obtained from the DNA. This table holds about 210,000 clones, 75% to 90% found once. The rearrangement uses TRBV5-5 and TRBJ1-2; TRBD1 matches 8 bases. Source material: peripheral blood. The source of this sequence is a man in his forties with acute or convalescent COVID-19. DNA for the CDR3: TGTGCCAGCAGCTTGGCGCTGTCGGACAGGGCCATCTATGGCTACACCTTC. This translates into CASSLALSDRAIYGYTF.